The present T cell receptor beta chain was sequenced within a study of blood T cell repertoires in COVID-19. Study as a whole: Sources were T cells, B-cell-depleted T cells, or PBMCs; the material itself was cDNA or gDNA.

V gave up 6 bases and J gave up 4 bases; unmatched junction bases: 6. The germline V gene has CDR1 KGHSH and CDR2 LQKENI. The CDR3 consists of 14 residues. The data were produced by immunoSEQ multiplex PCR, yet TCRdb's version contains in-frame clones alone and is incomplete. The sample contains more than 130,000 clones, about 83% of which appear only once. Material for sequencing was peripheral blood. The rearrangement links TRBV18 to TRBJ1-2, with 9 positions matching TRBD1. The sequence was collected from a woman aged 40 to 55 with acute or convalescent COVID-19. The CDR3 is CASSPGTGSYGYTF. Written as DNA, the CDR3 is TGTGCCAGCTCTCCTGGGACAGGGAGCTATGGCTACACCTTC.